The clone carrying this T cell receptor (beta chain) has ten or more counts. Its antigen is currently unknown. The CDR3 goes on 3 residues after the read ends, and that part is filled in from the germline J gene. The CDR3 has 13 residues. CDR1 and CDR2 (germline): GTSNPN, SVGIG (reference sequence). Trimming stripped 2 bases from V and 7 bases from J, with 11 bases between. TCRdb keeps only in-frame clones here, not all; method: immunoSEQ multiplex PCR. The sample lists 40,000 to 50,000 clones, none appearing once, the ten largest making up 10%. The sample comes from a study of T cell clonality in common variable immunodeficiency. Study conclusions and caveats: Links between repertoire features and CVID complications were heterogeneity-limited.

The receptor was isolated from a person aged 18 to 70 in good health. This chain uses TRBV30 with TRBJ1-4, with D unresolved. Source material: peripheral blood mononuclear cells. Partial CDR3 DNA: TGTGCCTGGAGTCTAGGACTGATTGAAAAA. Amino acids: CAWSLGLIEK. The CDR3, in full, reads CAWSLGLIEKLFF. The full variable domain, rest sourced from reference TRBV30 and TRBJ1-4, is SQTIHQWPATLVQPVGSPLSLECTVEGTSNPNLYWYRQAAGRGLQLLFYSVGIGQISSEVPQNLSASRPQDRQFILSSKKLLLSDSGFYLCAWSLGLIEKLFFGSGTQLSVL.